A single sample is the source of the 17 T cell receptor beta chains below, sequenced in a study of T cells in Graves' hyperthyroidism and ophthalmopathy. From RNA transcripts, TCR beta CDR3 regions were amplified. The HTBI primer set was used in a first-round RT-PCR of the TCR CDR3. TCRdb fed the multiplex PCR reads into MiXCR, producing one record per CDR3 protein. The table includes 300,000 to 450,000 distinct CDR3 sequences, approximately 13% detected once. What was sequenced was blood. The receptors stem from a man aged 25-45 years with Graves' hyperthyroidism that later progressed to Graves' ophthalmopathy.

The sample holds many counts of this clonotype. The genes are TRBV12-3 or TRBV12-4 and TRBJ1-5; D may be TRBD1 (6 bases). V was trimmed by 7 bases and J by 5 bases, leaving 12 bases between them. This CDR3 region has 13 residues. In DNA form, the CDR3 reads TGTGCCAGCAACGGACAGAGTGATCAGCCCCAGCATTTT. Its translation is CASNGQSDQPQHF.

This clonotype was detected only a few times. The chain carries TRBV5-4 and TRBJ1-1; TRBD1 matches at 8 bases. The ends lost 4 bases at V and 0 bases at J; junction bases unmatched: 5. Germline CDR1 SGHNT, CDR2 YYREEE (reference sequence). The CDR3 totals 15 residues. CDR3 coding DNA: TGTGCCAGCAGCCCAAGACAGGGGCTGAACACTGAAGCTTTCTTT. Protein sequence: CASSPRQGLNTEAFF. The full variable domain, with the rest looked up from reference TRBV5-4 and TRBJ1-1, is ETGVTQSPTHLIKTRGQQVTLRCSSQSGHNTVSWYQQALGQGPQFIFQYYREEENGRGNFPPRFSGLQFPNYSSELNVNALELDDSALYLCASSPRQGLNTEAFFGQGTRLTVV.

This clonotype appeared once. V and J are TRBV4-1 and TRBJ1-6, with a weak D call TRBD1 (6 bases). Germline CDR1 and CDR2: MGHRA and YSYEKL. The length of the CDR3 is 13 residues. Trimming took 10 bases from V and 9 from J, leaving 16 bases between them. The chain's CDR3 is CATSKRTVSPLHF. CDR3 coding DNA: TGCGCCACATCGAAACGGACAGTTTCACCCCTCCACTTT.

At least ten counts were recorded for this clonotype. The V and J genes are TRBV7-2 and TRBJ2-5, with D uncertain. Germline V lookup: CDR1 SGHTA, CDR2 FQGNSA. V lost 4 bases and J lost 7, with 13 bases in between. The CDR3 spans 13 residues. CDR3 sequence: CASSSTSSRTQYF. CDR3 bases: TGTGCCAGCAGCTCCACCTCATCGCGGACCCAGTACTTC.

In its sample, this clonotype was seen many times. This chain connects TRBV7-2 to TRBJ1-1; D uncertain. Germline CDR1 is SGHTA and CDR2 is FQGNSA. Trimming removed 0 bases at V and 3 bases at J, with 11 bases between. This CDR3 region has 15 residues. The CDR3 loop reads CASSLAPQFDTEAFF. CDR3 nucleotide sequence: TGTGCCAGCAGCTTAGCCCCACAATTCGACACTGAAGCTTTCTTT.

The genes are TRBV15 and TRBJ1-2; no definite D call. Trimming pared 0 bases from V and 5 bases from J, leaving 4 bases between. This CDR3 spans 12 amino acids. Germline values: CDR1 LNHNV, CDR2 YYDKDF (reference sequence). The CDR3 here is CATSRDPYGYTF. The CDR3 DNA reads TGTGCCACCAGCAGAGACCCGTATGGCTACACCTTC.

This clonotype was counted at least ten times. The chain is built from TRBV28 and TRBJ1-5; no reliable D call. The CDR3 loop spans 14 amino acids. CDR1 is MDHEN and CDR2 is SYDVKM in the germline V gene. With 3 bases removed from V and 0 bases from J, the gap between germline ends came to 6 bases. CDR3 amino acids: CASSFSLSNQPQHF. The CDR3 nucleotides are TGTGCCAGCAGTTTTAGTCTTAGCAATCAGCCCCAGCATTTT.

This clonotype occurred many times. The chain links TRBV12-5 to TRBJ1-3; 8 positions agree with TRBD1. The CDR3 spans 15 residues. The V segment lost 9 bases and the J segment 3 bases; nucleotides outside the gene matches: 10. Germline-derived CDR1 and CDR2 are LGHNT and FRNRAP. The CDR3 bases are TGTGCTAGGGCGACAGGGGCCAAGGGTGGAAACACCATATATTTT. It translates to CARATGAKGGNTIYF.

The rearrangement uses TRBV10-3 and TRBJ2-1; maybe TRBD2 (6 bases). V was cut by 8 bases and J by 0 bases, with 11 bases left in between. CDR3 length equals 14 residues. Germline assignment: CDR1 ENHRY and CDR2 SYGVKD. In DNA, the CDR3 is TGTGCCATCGCGGGAATCGTCTCCTACAATGAGCAGTTCTTC. Its protein is CAIAGIVSYNEQFF.

This clonotype was found many times. The V call is TRBV20-1, the J call TRBJ2-7, with 7 bases identical to TRBD2. Germline trimming cut 0 bases from V and 3 bases from J; bases unmatched to any gene: 5. The CDR3 is made up of 14 amino acids. Germline CDR1 DFQATT, CDR2 SNEGSKA (reference sequence). DNA for the CDR3: TGCAGTGCTAGAGAAGCGGGGCGCCACTACGAGCAGTACTTC. Its protein is CSAREAGRHYEQYF.

Details on this clonotype: One end of the junction is discordant with germline, which a read error may explain. The chain couples TRBV10-2 to TRBJ1-1; D might be TRBD1 (5 bases). Looked up from germline, CDR1 is WSHSY and CDR2 is SAAADI. The CDR3 sequence is 14 residues long. The DNA for the CDR3 is TGCGCCGGCAGTATCGGGGGGATGAACACTGAAGCTTTCTTT. This translates into CAGSIGGMNTEAFF.

This clonotype has a handful of counts. This rearrangement joins TRBV3-1 to TRBJ1-1, with unresolved D. The V and J ends lost 0 bases and 11 bases respectively, with 13 bases between them. CDR1 and CDR2 (germline): LGHDT, YNNKEL (reference sequence). The CDR3 is 13 amino acids. This chain's CDR3 is CASSQEALGWAFF. For the CDR3, the DNA is TGTGCCAGCAGCCAAGAGGCTTTGGGGTGGGCTTTCTTT.

The sample holds many counts of this clonotype. This chain joins TRBV2 and TRBJ1-2; no reliable D call. CDR1 SNHLY and CDR2 FYNNEI come from the germline V gene. The CDR3 sequence is 13 residues long. The V end lost 2 bases, the J end lost 1 base, and 5 bases lay between the germline ends. The CDR3 protein is CASSEKGNYGYTF. The CDR3 DNA is TGTGCCAGCAGTGAAAAGGGTAACTATGGCTACACCTTC.

The V and J genes are TRBV19 and TRBJ2-1; 7 bases agree with TRBD2. V lost 5 bases to trimming and J lost 6 bases; unmatched junction nucleotides: 10. Germline V gives CDR1 LNHDA, CDR2 SQIVND (reference sequence). The CDR3 is 15 amino acids. The CDR3 region has the DNA TGTGCCAGTAGTGGGGAGGGGAAACACCGCAATGAGCAGTTCTTC. Translating gives CASSGEGKHRNEQFF.

This clonotype has a count of ten or more. V usage is TRBV28 and J usage is TRBJ2-5; D perhaps matches TRBD2 (7 bases). Trimming removed 6 bases at V and 2 bases at J, with 22 bases between. The germline V gene has CDR1 MDHEN and CDR2 SYDVKM. CDR3 size: 17 residues. CDR3 coding DNA: TGTGCCAGCAGCGGGGGCTTTGGGGGGGGACCTCAAGAGACCCAGTACTTC. Amino acids: CASSGGFGGGPQETQYF. The variable domain in full, completed from reference TRBV28 and TRBJ2-5, reads DVKVTQSSRYLVKRTGEKVFLECVQDMDHENMFWYRQDPGLGLRLIYFSYDVKMKEKGDIPEGYSVSREKKERFSLILESASTNQTSMYLCASSGGFGGGPQETQYFGPGTRLLVL.

The chain combines TRBV5-1 with TRBJ2-1, with TRBD1 matching 10 bases. CDR3 length: 15 residues. V shed 4 bases and J 9 bases; nucleotides not matched to a gene: 10. The germline CDR1 and CDR2 sequences are SGHRS and YFSETQ. CDR3 DNA: TGCGCCAGCAGCCAACCGGGACAGGGGCAAGGTGAGCAGTTCTTC. Translation gives CASSQPGQGQGEQFF. Together with reference TRBV5-1 and TRBJ2-1, the CDR3 gives the full variable domain: KAGVTQTPRYLIKTRGQQVTLSCSPISGHRSVSWYQQTPGQGLQFLFEYFSETQRNKGNFPGRFSGRQFSNSRSEMNVSTLELGDSALYLCASSQPGQGQGEQFFGPGTRLTVL.

This clonotype was seen at least ten times. The chain uses TRBV28 and TRBJ1-3; D is undetermined. Germline values: CDR1 MDHEN, CDR2 SYDVKM. This CDR3 is built from 17 residues. V lost 7 bases, J lost 0 bases, and 19 bases lay in between. The CDR3 loop reads CASNKIGRVSSGNTIYF. The DNA of the CDR3 is TGTGCCAGCAACAAGATCGGACGGGTGAGCTCTGGAAACACCATATATTTT.